This T cell receptor (beta chain) was sequenced in a study of blood T cells in healthy people across ages. Study-wide background: About one barcoded TCR beta cDNA was captured per two T cells.

A note on this clonotype: The antigen is unknown. A much more abundant neighbour one base away suggests this may be a read error.

A second PCR of 7 to 11 cycles used a sample-barcoded 5' primer and a J-beta primer mix. Each CDR3 protein gets one entry after TCRdb re-called the 5' RACE reads with MiXCR. The sample contains roughly 1,500,000 distinct CDR3 sequences, 42% of which appear only once. The study, taken as a whole, reports: Older individuals had lower TCR beta diversity per million T cells (the decline was roughly linear).

The CDR3 has 13 amino acids. Germline CDR1 reads MDHEN; CDR2 reads SYDVKM. V gave up 5 bases and J gave up 3 bases, with 11 bases separating them. The V and J genes are TRBV28 and TRBJ2-7; D remains ambiguous. The sample taken for sequencing was blood. This receptor was taken from a woman aged 18-29 years in good health. CDR3 region: CASSVRVSYEQYF. The CDR3 DNA reads as TGTGCCAGCAGTGTAAGGGTTAGCTACGAGCAGTACTTC.